The 6 T cell receptor beta chains presented below share a single source sample, sequenced in a study of blood T cell repertoires in COVID-19. The data were produced by immunoSEQ multiplex PCR, yet TCRdb's version contains in-frame clones alone and is incomplete. Of around 150,000 clones listed, approximately 88% are singletons. The source material was peripheral blood. These receptors came from a woman over 75 with active or convalescent COVID-19.

This clone was found once. The chain couples TRBV19 to TRBJ1-6; D is ambiguous. Germline CDR1 is LNHDA and CDR2 is SQIVND (reference sequence). V was shortened by 2 bases and J by 10 bases, with 18 bases between the two germline ends. The CDR3 runs 16 residues. The chain's CDR3 is CASSISPRPSVSPLHF. For the CDR3, the DNA is TGTGCCAGTAGTATATCCCCCCGGCCTAGTGTCTCACCCCTCCACTTT.

V is TRBV3-1 (or the pseudogene TRBV3-2) and J is TRBJ1-1, with D tentatively TRBD1 (5 bases). Trimming cost V 0 bases and J 5 bases, with 13 bases left between them. The CDR3 loop spans 15 amino acids. CDR1 is LGHDT and CDR2 is YNNKEL in the germline V gene (reference sequence). In DNA, the CDR3 is TGTGCCAGCAGCCAAGACAGGGCGTTTCGGACTGAAGCTTTCTTT. Translation: CASSQDRAFRTEAFF.

This clone is a singleton in its sample. This sequence joins TRBV7-9 and TRBJ2-5; TRBD2 matches at 14 bases. Germline V lookup: CDR1 SEHNR, CDR2 FQNEAQ (reference sequence). The CDR3 contains 19 residues. With 3 bases clipped from V and 0 bases from J, the junction kept 9 bases outside the gene matches. For the CDR3, the DNA is TGTGCCAGCAGCTTGTGGGGACTAGCGGGGGATGTGTACCAAGAGACCCAGTACTTC. This encodes CASSLWGLAGDVYQETQYF.

This sequence joins TRBV18 and TRBJ1-2; D may be TRBD1 (5 bases). The ends were cut back, 0 bases at V and 8 bases at J, with 10 bases in the middle. The V gene's germline CDR1 is KGHSH and CDR2 LQKENI. The CDR3 has 13 amino acids. DNA of the CDR3: TGTGCCAGCTCACCACCGGAGGGGAACGGCTACACCTTC. Its translation is CASSPPEGNGYTF.

V usage is TRBV30 and J usage is TRBJ1-2, with D maybe TRBD1 (5 bases). The CDR3 has 15 residues. The V gene lost 5 bases and the J gene lost 2 bases, with 18 bases spanning the gap. Germline-derived CDR1 and CDR2 are GTSNPN and SVGIG (reference sequence). The CDR3 reads CAWSKQALLNYGYTF. CDR3 sequence (DNA): TGTGCCTGGTCGAAACAGGCTCTACTAAACTATGGCTACACCTTC.

In its sample, this clone was seen once. The CDR3 nucleotides read TGTGCCAGCAGCTTACCTAGCGCTGGGGAGACCCAGTACTTC. Protein product: CASSLPSAGETQYF. The genes are TRBV13 and TRBJ2-5; TRBD2 might be the D (6 bases). V gave up 2 bases and J gave up 5 bases, with 12 bases separating them. CDR1 is PRHDT and CDR2 is FYEKMQ in the germline V gene (reference sequence). This CDR3 has 14 residues.